Following are 32 T cell receptor beta chains from one sample sequenced in a study of T cells in localized non-small cell lung cancer. Sequenced by immunoSEQ multiplex PCR; TCRdb stores in-frame clones only, minus some. This sample yields some 52,000 clones, of which 80% to 90% are seen a single time; 18% belongs to the top ten. The starting material was peripheral blood, obtained before any cancer treatment. Every receptor here comes from a male donor at least 60 years old with stage III squamous cell lung carcinoma.

The chain has TRBV2 and TRBJ2-3; possibly TRBD1 or TRBD2 for D (5 bases each). Between the trimmed V and J ends, which lost 4 bases and 5 bases, there was a span of 19 bases. CDR3 length equals 16 residues. CDR1 is SNHLY, CDR2 FYNNEI, per germline. The CDR3 sequence is CASSGQGPESGDTQYF. CDR3 nucleotide sequence: TGTGCCAGCAGTGGGCAGGGCCCGGAGAGCGGAGATACGCAGTATTTT.

This clone was seen only a few times. This sequence joins TRBV7-9 and TRBJ1-6; D not resolved. CDR1 and CDR2 (germline): SEHNR, FQNEAQ (reference sequence). Trimming took off 3 bases at V and 12 bases at J, with 15 bases between the two ends. The CDR3 has 14 residues. The CDR3 here is CASSFGPTREPLHF. CDR3 nucleotides: TGTGCCAGCAGCTTCGGCCCCACGAGGGAACCCCTCCACTTT.

The rearrangement joins TRBV30 to TRBJ2-3, with D perhaps being TRBD1 or TRBD2 (7 bases each). The V end lost 4 bases, the J end lost 0 bases, and 14 bases lay between the germline ends. The V gene's germline CDR1 is GTSNPN and CDR2 SVGIG (reference sequence). This CDR3 is 15 amino acids long. The CDR3 region is CAWTGGGPSTDTQYF. The DNA for the CDR3 is TGTGCCTGGACAGGGGGGGGACCTAGCACAGATACGCAGTATTTT.

The chain is built from TRBV5-1 and TRBJ2-5, with TRBD1 identical over 9 bases. CDR1 and CDR2 from the germline V gene are SGHRS and YFSETQ. V lost 0 bases to trimming and J lost 7 bases; unmatched junction nucleotides: 7. The CDR3 totals 15 residues. CDR3 sequence: CASSLEGVTGGTQYF. Written as DNA, the CDR3 is TGCGCCAGCAGCTTGGAAGGTGTGACAGGGGGGACCCAGTACTTC.

The rearrangement links TRBV11-2 to TRBJ2-5; 9 positions agree with TRBD2. This CDR3 is built from 13 residues. Germline CDR1 SGHAT, CDR2 FQNNGV. V shed 5 bases, J shed 5 bases, and the junction held 3 bases outside the gene matches. In DNA form, the CDR3 reads TGTGCCAGCAGCCTAGCGGGGTGGGAGACCCAGTACTTC. It is translated as CASSLAGWETQYF.

The chain is built from TRBV6-4 and TRBJ1-1; maybe TRBD1 (6 bases). Germline V gene lookup returns CDR1 MRHNA and CDR2 SNTAGT. This CDR3 contains 13 residues. The germline V and J ends were trimmed by 8 bases and 1 base, with 11 bases remaining between them. CDR3 loop: CASRDNWNTEAFF. The CDR3 DNA reads TGTGCCAGCCGGGACAACTGGAACACTGAAGCTTTCTTT.

The CDR3 sequence is CASSLAQGSTEAFF. DNA of the CDR3: TGTGCCAGCTCACTAGCACAGGGGTCGACTGAAGCTTTCTTT. This chain joins TRBV18 and TRBJ1-1; 7 bases are shared with TRBD1. V shed 4 bases and J 5 bases; nucleotides not matched to a gene: 7. Germline assignment: CDR1 KGHSH and CDR2 LQKENI. The CDR3 has 14 amino acids.

The rearrangement uses TRBV10-3 and TRBJ2-3; D possibly matches TRBD1 or TRBD2 (5 bases each). The CDR3 contains 15 residues. Deletions cut 6 bases from V and 0 bases from J, with 13 bases between. Germline V gene data show CDR1 as ENHRY and CDR2 as SYGVKD. The CDR3 here is CAISGDGASTDTQYF. The CDR3 DNA is TGTGCCATCAGCGGGGACGGAGCCAGCACAGATACGCAGTATTTT.

CDR3 in DNA: TGTGCCAGCAGGTGGACCGGGACAGGGACGAACACCGGGGAGCTGTTTTTT. Translated, it gives CASRWTGTGTNTGELFF. The chain joins TRBV9 to TRBJ2-2, with 9 bases matching TRBD1. The CDR3 consists of 17 residues. With V trimmed by 5 bases and J by 0 bases, 8 bases remained unmatched. The germline V gene encodes CDR1 SGDLS and CDR2 YYNGEE. The whole variable domain, filled in from reference TRBV9 and TRBJ2-2, reads DSGVTQTPKHLITATGQRVTLRCSPRSGDLSVYWYQQSLDQGLQFLIQYYNGEERAKGNILERFSAQQFPDLHSELNLSSLELGDSALYFCASRWTGTGTNTGELFFGEGSRLTVL.

The chain recombines TRBV5-1 with TRBJ1-1, with D possibly being TRBD1 (5 bases). CDR1 and CDR2 from the germline V gene are SGHRS and YFSETQ. The germline V and J ends were trimmed by 0 bases and 0 bases, with 12 bases remaining between them. The CDR3 extends over 16 amino acids. The CDR3, as DNA: TGCGCCAGCAGCTTGGGCGGGACCCCAATGAACACTGAAGCTTTCTTT. Encoded protein: CASSLGGTPMNTEAFF.

This chain links TRBV9 with TRBJ2-1, with D unresolved. V was pared by 4 bases and J by 8 bases, with 13 bases between. Germline V gene data show CDR1 as SGDLS and CDR2 as YYNGEE. CDR3 length equals 13 residues. CDR3 amino acids: CASSSLVGHEQFF. In DNA, the CDR3 is TGTGCCAGCAGCTCCCTAGTGGGTCATGAGCAGTTCTTC.

The sample holds one count of this clone. V gene TRBV15 combines with J gene TRBJ1-5; D is perhaps TRBD1 (5 bases). Germline V gene data show CDR1 as LNHNV and CDR2 as YYDKDF (reference sequence). The CDR3 length is 14 residues. Trimming took 0 bases from V and 7 from J, leaving 10 bases between them. CDR3 nucleotide sequence: TGTGCCACCAGCAGAGATGGGGGGGAACAGCCCCAGCATTTT. Translated: CATSRDGGEQPQHF.

J is TRBJ1-2 and V is TRBV7-3; D perhaps matches TRBD1 (6 bases). CDR1 and CDR2 from the germline V gene are SGHTA and FQGTGA. Deletions cut 5 bases from V and 2 bases from J, with 12 bases between. This CDR3 is built from 14 residues. CDR3 coding DNA: TGTGCCAGCAGCCCGTGGGGGGGCAACTATGGCTACACCTTC. Amino acids: CASSPWGGNYGYTF.

V usage is TRBV28 and J usage is TRBJ2-5; the D is unclear. The end of the DNA aligns better with TRBJ2-7, so the J call may be wrong. CDR1 and CDR2 (germline): MDHEN, SYDVKM. This CDR3 is built from 14 residues. For the CDR3, the DNA is TGTGCCAGCAGTTTATTAGTTCCCTCCTACGAGCAGTACTTC. Translation: CASSLLVPSYEQYF.

The V gene is TRBV9, the J gene TRBJ1-2; tentative D call: TRBD1 (6 bases). V lost 0 bases to trimming and J lost 2 bases, with 8 bases between them. Germline lookup yields CDR1 SGDLS and CDR2 YYNGEE. The CDR3 covers 14 residues. The CDR3 here is CASSVETGNYGYTF. The CDR3 DNA reads as TGTGCCAGCAGCGTAGAGACAGGAAACTATGGCTACACCTTC. Using reference TRBV9 and TRBJ1-2 for the parts outside the CDR3, the full variable domain is DSGVTQTPKHLITATGQRVTLRCSPRSGDLSVYWYQQSLDQGLQFLIQYYNGEERAKGNILERFSAQQFPDLHSELNLSSLELGDSALYFCASSVETGNYGYTFGSGTRLTVV.

This clone was counted a few times. The chain carries TRBV6-5 and TRBJ2-5; TRBD2 matches at 10 bases. CDR3 length: 14 residues. After removal of 7 bases from V and 6 bases from J, the junction contained 8 bases not matched to a gene. Germline V gene sequence: CDR1 MNHEY, CDR2 SVGAGI. The CDR3 region has the DNA TGTGCCAGCATCCCAGCGGGAGGGTCACAGACCCAGTACTTC. Encoded protein: CASIPAGGSQTQYF.

The rearrangement links TRBV28 to TRBJ2-1, with 8 positions matching TRBD2. This CDR3 has 18 residues. Trimming cost V 7 bases and J 0 bases; bases outside gene matches: 14. CDR1 is MDHEN, CDR2 SYDVKM, per germline. The CDR3 nucleotides are TGTGCCAGCACTCCAATGGGGCGGGGGGCAAGCTCCTACAATGAGCAGTTCTTC. Translation: CASTPMGRGASSYNEQFF. Using reference TRBV28 and TRBJ2-1 for the parts outside the CDR3, the full variable domain is DVKVTQSSRYLVKRTGEKVFLECVQDMDHENMFWYRQDPGLGLRLIYFSYDVKMKEKGDIPEGYSVSREKKERFSLILESASTNQTSMYLCASTPMGRGASSYNEQFFGPGTRLTVL.

V and J are TRBV11-2 and TRBJ1-1, with 7 bases matching TRBD1. There are 15 residues in the CDR3. Germline CDR1 SGHAT, CDR2 FQNNGV. The V gene end was trimmed by 2 bases and the J gene end by 11 bases; junction bases not matched to a gene: 14. Here the CDR3 reads CASSLSADRPSGAFF. Here the CDR3 DNA reads TGTGCCAGCAGCTTATCCGCGGACAGGCCTTCTGGTGCTTTCTTT.

A note on this clone: Mismatch with germline at one junction end may stem from a read error. This sequence joins TRBV5-3 and TRBJ1-2; no definite D call. TRBV5-3 is an ORF for which the function is uncertain. The CDR3 is made up of 14 amino acids. The CDR3 nucleotides read TGTGCCAGCAGCTTGATCGGCAGTTCGTTTGGCTACACCTTC. This gives the protein CASSLIGSSFGYTF.

V and J are TRBV7-9 and TRBJ2-5, with D possibly called TRBD1 or TRBD2 (6 bases each). V lost 6 bases to trimming and J lost 3 bases, with 17 bases between them. The length of the CDR3 is 15 residues. Germline-derived CDR1 and CDR2 are SEHNR and FQNEAQ (reference sequence). The CDR3 reads CASRVRRGLEETQYF. The CDR3 DNA sequence: TGTGCCAGCAGAGTCAGGAGGGGGTTGGAAGAGACCCAGTACTTC.

The V gene is TRBV30, the J gene TRBJ1-2; no definite D call. CDR1 is GTSNPN and CDR2 is SVGIG in the germline V gene (reference sequence). The length of the CDR3 is 13 residues. V was trimmed by 7 bases and J by 5 bases, leaving 17 bases between them. DNA of the CDR3: TGTGCCTCAATTTACACCGATGGGTATGGCTACACCTTC. Residues: CASIYTDGYGYTF.

V gene TRBV2 combines with J gene TRBJ2-5; 7 bases align to TRBD1. Per the germline V gene, CDR1 is SNHLY and CDR2 is FYNNEI. The CDR3 covers 13 residues. The junction had 3 bases not matched to a gene; V was cut back by 6 bases and J by 2 bases. The CDR3 reads CASSRGNQETQYF. The CDR3 DNA follows: TGTGCCAGCAGCAGGGGGAATCAAGAGACCCAGTACTTC.

The rearrangement uses TRBV19 and TRBJ1-1, with D unclear. The length of the CDR3 is 14 residues. The germline V gene has CDR1 LNHDA and CDR2 SQIVND (reference sequence). The V gene lost 1 base and the J gene lost 3 bases, with 9 bases spanning the gap. CDR3 nucleotide sequence: TGTGCCAGTAGTATAGGTGTGAGGGACACTGAAGCTTTCTTT. It encodes CASSIGVRDTEAFF.

This sequence joins TRBV5-8 and TRBJ1-2; 8 bases are a match to TRBD1. Trimming at V came to 4 bases and at J to 7 bases, leaving 6 bases not matched to a gene. This CDR3 contains 13 residues. CDR1 is SGHTS, CDR2 YDEGEE, per germline. DNA of the CDR3: TGTGCCAGCAGCCCCGAGACAGGGGTTGGCTACACCTTC. The encoded protein is CASSPETGVGYTF. Variable domain in full (rest from reference TRBV5-8 and TRBJ1-2): EAGVTQSPTHLIKTRGQQATLRCSPISGHTSVYWYQQALGLGLQFLLWYDEGEERNRGNFPPRFSGRQFPNYSSELNVNALELEDSALYLCASSPETGVGYTFGSGTRLTVV.

This chain links TRBV7-3 with TRBJ1-5; no clear D. V lost 3 bases, J lost 0 bases, and 9 bases lay in between. CDR3 size: 15 residues. Germline-derived CDR1 and CDR2 are SGHTA and FQGTGA. CDR3 DNA: TGTGCCAGCAGCTTCTCGAGGAGTAGCAATCAGCCCCAGCATTTT. Its protein is CASSFSRSSNQPQHF.

This clone occurred once. The chain carries TRBV5-4 and TRBJ2-5; D gene ambiguous. With 5 bases removed from V and 5 bases from J, the gap between germline ends came to 7 bases. The CDR3 is made up of 11 amino acids. From germline, CDR1 is SGHNT and CDR2 YYREEE (reference sequence). CDR3 amino acids: CASRFRETQYF. CDR3 DNA: TGTGCCAGCAGGTTCCGGGAGACCCAGTACTTC.

The chain couples TRBV5-3 to TRBJ2-1; 11 bases are shared with TRBD2. TRBV5-3 carries the ORF label, with uncertain function. The CDR3 is 16 residues long. Unmatched junction bases numbered 6, after V lost 5 bases and J lost 2 bases. This CDR3 is CARRAGLADTYNEQFF. DNA for the CDR3: TGTGCCAGAAGGGCGGGACTAGCGGACACCTACAATGAGCAGTTCTTC.

The rearrangement uses TRBV7-3 and TRBJ1-2, with D uncertain. The CDR3 has 15 amino acids. Germline V gene sequence: CDR1 SGHTA, CDR2 FQGTGA. Trimming shortened V by 7 bases and J by 4 bases, and 19 bases separated the two germline ends. The chain's CDR3 is CASIPGGPLLYGYTF. The CDR3 DNA follows: TGTGCCAGCATCCCCGGAGGGCCGCTTCTCTATGGCTACACCTTC.

This CDR3 reads CASSVAGGRDTQYF. Written as DNA, the CDR3 is TGTGCCAGCAGCGTAGCCGGGGGGCGGGATACGCAGTATTTT. The V call is TRBV9, the J call TRBJ2-3; possible D gene TRBD2, 7 bases. This CDR3 is 14 amino acids long. Deletions cut 0 bases from V and 6 bases from J, with 11 bases between. Germline-derived CDR1 and CDR2 are SGDLS and YYNGEE.

The chain joins TRBV5-6 to TRBJ2-7, with 9 nucleotides matching TRBD2. Germline values: CDR1 SGHDT, CDR2 YYEEEE. Trimming took 6 bases from V and 3 from J; bases not matched to a gene: 7. The CDR3 sequence is 14 residues long. The CDR3 nucleotides are TGTGCCAGCATTCTAGCGGGGCAAAACTACGAGCAGTACTTC. Its protein is CASILAGQNYEQYF.

The sample holds one count of this clone. This sequence joins TRBV27 and TRBJ2-7; 8 bases are a match to TRBD1. Unmatched junction bases numbered 1, after V lost 7 bases and J lost 2 bases. Germline assignment: CDR1 MNHEY and CDR2 SMNVEV (reference sequence). The CDR3 spans 12 residues. The CDR3 sequence: CASMDRAYEQYF. The CDR3 bases are TGTGCCAGCATGGACAGGGCCTACGAGCAGTACTTC.

This chain connects TRBV27 to TRBJ2-7; TRBD2 agrees at 10 bases. The CDR3 has 16 amino acids. Germline V CDR1 and CDR2: MNHEY, SMNVEV (reference sequence). J lost 3 bases, V lost 5 bases, and 10 bases had no gene match. The CDR3 sequence: CASSLLASGSVYEQYF. CDR3 DNA sequence: TGTGCCAGCAGTCTCCTGGCTAGCGGGAGTGTCTACGAGCAGTACTTC.